These 6 T cell receptor beta chains were all obtained from the same sample, sequenced in a study of spatial heterogeneity in lung cancer. Study observations and caveats: Mutation counts in tumors were tracked by counts of expanded intratumoral alpha and beta TCRs.

Time point meaning: sample taken at primary tumor resection. Their antigens are not known. TCRdb ran MiXCR on the 5' RACE reads and lists one entry per CDR3 protein. The sample has over 7,500 distinct CDR3 sequences, around 6% seen once. The source was lung tumor tissue, collected at surgery. The receptor source for this set is a female donor with early-stage non-small cell lung cancer.

Sample share makes this clonotype medium-sized. The V and J genes are TRBV29-1 and TRBJ2-2; D not certain. V lost 3 bases, J lost 2 bases, and 4 bases lay in between. This CDR3 contains 12 residues. Germline V gene data show CDR1 as SQVTM and CDR2 as ANQGSEA. The CDR3 region is CSVEGNTGELFF. CDR3 nucleotide sequence: TGCAGCGTTGAGGGTAACACCGGGGAGCTGTTTTTT.

This clonotype was detected many times. This chain uses TRBV6-5 with TRBJ1-3; unclear D gene. Germline V CDR1 and CDR2: MNHEY, SVGAGI. Deletions cut 7 bases from V and 0 bases from J, with 4 bases between. The CDR3 is 12 residues long. The CDR3 reads CASKTSGNTIYF. CDR3 bases: TGTGCCAGCAAAACCTCTGGAAACACCATATATTTT.

The chain combines TRBV11-2 with TRBJ2-3; D is unclear. CDR1 SGHAT and CDR2 FQNNGV come from the germline V gene. Between the trimmed V and J ends, which lost 5 bases and 6 bases, there was a span of 9 bases. This CDR3 is 12 amino acids long. CDR3 sequence: CASSRSLDTQYF. The DNA for the CDR3 is TGTGCCAGCAGCCGTTCCTTGGATACGCAGTATTTT.

This clonotype showed up many times. The genes are TRBV9 and TRBJ2-1; the D gene is possibly TRBD1 (6 bases). This CDR3 is built from 13 residues. V was shortened by 0 bases and J by 10 bases, with 11 bases between the two germline ends. The germline CDR1 and CDR2 sequences are SGDLS and YYNGEE. CDR3 loop: CASSVDSGVEQFF. CDR3 DNA: TGTGCCAGCAGCGTAGACTCAGGGGTGGAGCAGTTCTTC.

This clonotype was observed many times. J is TRBJ2-3 and V is TRBV27, with TRBD1 identical over 10 bases. Per germline, CDR1 MNHEY and CDR2 SMNVEV (reference sequence). Losses at the gene ends were 1 base for V and 2 bases for J; bases not matched to a gene: 3. The CDR3 extends over 16 amino acids. The CDR3 DNA sequence: TGTGCCAGCAGTTTATTGGGGACAGGGGTCACAGATACGCAGTATTTT. Translating gives CASSLLGTGVTDTQYF.

In its sample, this clonotype was seen many times. This rearrangement joins TRBV29-1 to TRBJ2-7, with TRBD1 matching over 8 bases. V trimming: 2 bases; J trimming: 6 bases; junction bases outside the gene matches: 12. The CDR3 has 15 residues. CDR1 SQVTM and CDR2 ANQGSEA come from the germline V gene. In DNA form, the CDR3 reads TGCAGCGTTGAAACGGGGACAGGAGGACTATTCGAGCAGTACTTC. As protein: CSVETGTGGLFEQYF.